This TCR beta chain appears in the sequencing data of a study of cytomegalovirus exposure and HLA in healthy donors. Study overall: In an early release, HLA-typed donors contributed tens of millions of unique TCR sequences. Study-wide points: According to reports, the classifier identified cytomegalovirus status with high specificity and sensitivity.

The PCR ran on 60 Vbeta and 13 Jbeta primers. In the authors' methods: An analysis that came later counted 77 million or so unique TCR beta chains, approximately 12 million shared. The repertoire was sequenced with immunoSEQ multiplex PCR; TCRdb's copy has only in-frame clones and lacks some. The V and J calls and the clone size are those of that table, but D and trimming were determined from the DNA. The sample has just under 95,000 clones, around 84% seen once. In the case of this clone: Its antigen remains unidentified.

The J segment lost 6 bases and the V segment lost 8 bases, leaving 9 bases of the junction unmatched. Germline loops: CDR1 SEHNR, CDR2 FQNEAQ (reference sequence). The CDR3 loop spans 15 amino acids. V gene TRBV7-9 combines with J gene TRBJ2-1, with TRBD2 identical over 11 bases. The source of this sequence is a human donor in good health. Input material: PBMCs. Here the CDR3 DNA reads TGTGCCAGCGGACATAGCGGGGGGGCCTCCAATGAGCAGTTCTTC. Translated, it gives CASGHSGGASNEQFF. Variable domain in full (rest from reference TRBV7-9 and TRBJ2-1): DTGVSQNPRHKITKRGQNVTFRCDPISEHNRLYWYRQTLGQGPEFLTYFQNEAQLEKSRLLSDRFSAERPKGSFSTLEIQRTEQGDSAMYLCASGHSGGASNEQFFGPGTRLTVL.